These 4 T cell receptor beta chains came from one sample sequenced in a study of Ad26.COV2.S vaccination and SARS-CoV-2 variants. Repertoires were generated with immunoSEQ multiplex PCR, while TCRdb's copy carries only in-frame clones and drops some. The sample shows 250,000 to 300,000 clones, about 90% of them seen only once. Stated treatment: over 15 received Ad26.COV2.S at low or high dose, single or two shots; about 5 received placebo; per-sample allocation not given. Day 63 following the first vaccine or placebo injection was when the samples were taken. Sample: peripheral blood, taken in a trial of Ad26.COV2.S vaccine versus placebo. The receptors stem from a person aged 18-60 years who received the Ad26.COV2.S COVID-19 vaccine or a placebo.

The chain joins TRBV5-5 to TRBJ2-1; D uncertain. The length of the CDR3 is 14 residues. V shed 4 bases and J shed 2 bases, with 10 bases lying between them. The germline gives CDR1 SGHKS, CDR2 YYEKEE (reference sequence). CDR3 coding DNA: TGTGCCAGCAGCAATGAGATCCCCTACAATGAGCAGTTCTTC. It encodes CASSNEIPYNEQFF.

The V and J genes are TRBV4-3 and TRBJ2-5; possibly TRBD1 for D (6 bases). In germline, CDR1 is LGHNA, CDR2 YSLEER. The CDR3 has 15 residues. V gave up 0 bases and J gave up 5 bases, with 13 bases separating them. The CDR3 reads CASSQDARGGETQYF. The CDR3 region has the DNA TGCGCCAGCAGCCAAGATGCCAGGGGTGGGGAGACCCAGTACTTC.

The chain joins TRBV12-3 or TRBV12-4 to TRBJ2-1; D not certain. Trimming removed 2 bases at V and 15 bases at J, with 14 bases between. CDR3 length equals 12 residues. The CDR3 bases are TGTGCCAGCAGTTTATCAGGCGCTCGACGGTTCTTC. Amino acids: CASSLSGARRFF.

The J gene is TRBJ2-1, the V gene TRBV10-3; D is ambiguous. The V gene lost 9 bases and the J gene lost 9 bases, with 18 bases spanning the gap. The CDR3 has 13 residues. Germline CDR1 and CDR2: ENHRY and SYGVKD. CDR3 sequence: CAIRAEKGREQFF. DNA for the CDR3: TGTGCCATTCGGGCTGAGAAAGGTCGTGAGCAGTTCTTC.